This T cell receptor (beta chain) was sequenced in a study of control samples from healthy donors and cancer patients. The table came from immunoSEQ multiplex PCR; TCRdb's copy has only in-frame clones and leaves some out. Of approximately 97,000 clones listed, approximately 80% are singletons. Germline lookup yields CDR1 SGHRS and CDR2 YFSETQ. Trimming removed 2 bases at V and 4 bases at J, with 12 bases between. The CDR3 covers 14 residues. This clonotype originated in a man younger than 40 in good health. This chain joins TRBV5-1 and TRBJ1-1; no clear D. Material for sequencing was blood. CDR3 sequence: CASSFLAGSTEAFF. For the CDR3, the DNA is TGCGCCAGCAGCTTCTTGGCGGGCAGCACTGAAGCTTTCTTT.